A single sample gave rise to the 22 T cell receptor beta chains below, sequenced in a study of blood T cell repertoires in COVID-19. Clones were sequenced by immunoSEQ multiplex PCR, and TCRdb holds only the in-frame ones, with some missing. The top ten clones hold approximately 1.6% of a sample with hundreds of thousands of clones, about 89% of them seen once. The source material was peripheral blood. The receptors come from a woman in her thirties or forties who had recovered from COVID-19.

The chain combines TRBV10-3 with TRBJ2-7; 10 positions agree with TRBD2. V dropped 8 bases and J dropped 3; count of bases not matched to a gene: 1. CDR1 and CDR2 (germline): ENHRY, SYGVKD. This CDR3 has 12 amino acids. The CDR3 DNA sequence: TGTGCCATCCGGACTAGCGGCTACGAGCAGTACTTC. This gives the protein CAIRTSGYEQYF.

Details on this clone: The same CDR3 can be traced to other DNA sequences in this sample. The chain combines TRBV30 with TRBJ1-2, with 7 bases lining up with TRBD1. V was pared by 7 bases and J by 4 bases, with 0 bases of the junction left unmatched. The V gene's germline CDR1 is GTSNPN and CDR2 SVGIG (reference sequence). The CDR3 runs 10 residues. CDR3 nucleotide sequence: TGTGCCTACAGGGGCTATGGCTACACCTTC. It specifies CAYRGYGYTF.

This sequence joins TRBV5-1 and TRBJ1-2; TRBD1 matches at 8 bases. Germline CDR1 is SGHRS and CDR2 is YFSETQ. The CDR3 runs to 15 residues. With V trimmed by 0 bases and J by 4 bases, 5 bases remained unmatched. The DNA of the CDR3 is TGCGCCAGCAGCTTGGAGGGACAGGACGGCTATGGCTACACCTTC. It encodes CASSLEGQDGYGYTF.

The chain joins TRBV9 to TRBJ1-3, with 9 bases fitting TRBD1. V gave up 4 bases and J gave up 4 bases; unmatched junction bases: 9. CDR3 length equals 16 residues. CDR1 and CDR2 (germline): SGDLS, YYNGEE. The CDR3 loop reads CASSLNRGLRGNTIYF. The CDR3 DNA reads TGTGCCAGCAGCCTGAACAGGGGGCTGAGGGGAAACACCATATATTTT.

V gene TRBV9 combines with J gene TRBJ1-2; the D is unclear. CDR1 and CDR2 from the germline V gene are SGDLS and YYNGEE. CDR3 length equals 13 residues. Trimming took off 0 bases at V and 3 bases at J, with 6 bases between the two ends. CDR3 DNA: TGTGCCAGCAGCGTAGAGGCGGACTATGGCTACACCTTC. It encodes CASSVEADYGYTF.

V usage is TRBV7-8 and J usage is TRBJ1-1; 8 bases map to TRBD1. Germline V gene lookup returns CDR1 SGHVS and CDR2 FQNEAQ. The CDR3 loop spans 15 amino acids. V was pared by 2 bases and J by 4 bases, with 6 bases of the junction left unmatched. The CDR3 sequence is CASSLTGQGGTEAFF. The CDR3 DNA reads TGTGCCAGCAGCTTAACCGGACAGGGAGGCACTGAAGCTTTCTTT.

The genes are TRBV5-1 and TRBJ2-7, with D possibly being TRBD2 (5 bases). Trimming removed 0 bases at V and 3 bases at J, with 10 bases between. CDR3 length: 14 residues. The germline CDR1 and CDR2 sequences are SGHRS and YFSETQ. The DNA of the CDR3 is TGCGCCAGCAGCTTGGGTTCCGGGAACTACGAGCAGTACTTC. It translates to CASSLGSGNYEQYF. The whole variable domain, remainder taken from reference TRBV5-1 and TRBJ2-7, is KAGVTQTPRYLIKTRGQQVTLSCSPISGHRSVSWYQQTPGQGLQFLFEYFSETQRNKGNFPGRFSGRQFSNSRSEMNVSTLELGDSALYLCASSLGSGNYEQYFGPGTRLTVT.

V usage is TRBV19 and J usage is TRBJ1-3; D remains unclear. CDR3 length: 14 amino acids. The V end was cut by 7 bases, the J end by 2 bases, with 12 bases between. The V gene's germline CDR1 is LNHDA and CDR2 SQIVND (reference sequence). DNA for the CDR3: TGTGCCAGTATCCGTCGGTCACCTGGAAACACCATATATTTT. This translates into CASIRRSPGNTIYF.

The V call is TRBV2, the J call TRBJ2-5; 15 bases map to TRBD2. Germline-derived CDR1 and CDR2 are SNHLY and FYNNEI. This CDR3 comprises 15 residues. Germline trimming cut 6 bases from V and 2 bases from J; bases unmatched to any gene: 1. CDR3 nucleotide sequence: TGTGCCAGCAGAGGACTAGCGGGGGGGCAAGAGACCCAGTACTTC. It encodes CASRGLAGGQETQYF.

The rearrangement joins TRBV15 to TRBJ1-4; D is unclear. Trimming took off 0 bases at V and 3 bases at J, with 11 bases between the two ends. Germline loops: CDR1 LNHNV, CDR2 YYDKDF (reference sequence). The CDR3 is 16 residues long. The CDR3 region has the DNA TGTGCCACCAGCAGAGATTCGTGGAGATCTAATGAAAAACTGTTTTTT. This encodes CATSRDSWRSNEKLFF. The whole variable domain, filled in from reference TRBV15 and TRBJ1-4, reads DAMVIQNPRYQVTQFGKPVTLSCSQTLNHNVMYWYQQKSSQAPKLLFHYYDKDFNNEADTPDNFQSRRPNTSFCFLDIRSPGLGDTAMYLCATSRDSWRSNEKLFFGSGTQLSVL.

The chain links TRBV5-4 to TRBJ2-3; D not resolved. V shed 4 bases and J shed 1 base, with 4 bases lying between them. The V gene's germline CDR1 is SGHNT and CDR2 YYREEE (reference sequence). The CDR3 spans 12 residues. CDR3 loop: CASSTRTDTQYF. CDR3 in DNA: TGTGCCAGCAGCACACGCACAGATACGCAGTATTTT.

In the case of this clone: The sample has other DNA sequences that encode this CDR3 too. The chain joins TRBV9 to TRBJ2-7; 8 positions agree with TRBD1. The germline gives CDR1 SGDLS, CDR2 YYNGEE. The CDR3 covers 14 residues. Trimming took 0 bases from V and 1 from J; bases not matched to a gene: 0. CDR3 nucleotide sequence: TGTGCCAGCAGCGTAGGGGACAGGTCCTACGAGCAGTACTTC. The encoded protein is CASSVGDRSYEQYF.

The rearrangement links TRBV4-3 to TRBJ1-2; no definite D call. The V gene lost 1 base and the J gene lost 3 bases, with 12 bases spanning the gap. The V gene's germline CDR1 is LGHNA and CDR2 YSLEER. The CDR3 extends over 15 amino acids. The CDR3 spells CASSQAGVTDYGYTF. CDR3 nucleotide sequence: TGCGCCAGCAGCCAAGCAGGCGTAACCGACTATGGCTACACCTTC.

The rearrangement joins TRBV9 to TRBJ1-2; unclear D gene. The CDR3 spans 14 residues. V lost 0 bases, J lost 2 bases, and 8 bases lay in between. CDR1 and CDR2 from the germline V gene are SGDLS and YYNGEE. DNA of the CDR3: TGTGCCAGCAGCGTAGTGCCTCGGAACTATGGCTACACCTTC. Encoded protein: CASSVVPRNYGYTF.

This chain links TRBV7-9 with TRBJ1-5; D is uncertain. This CDR3 has 14 residues. Trimming took off 2 bases at V and 4 bases at J, with 9 bases between the two ends. Germline V gene sequence: CDR1 SEHNR, CDR2 FQNEAQ (reference sequence). The CDR3 DNA reads TGTGCCAGCAGCTTAAAGGGCGGGAATCAGCCCCAGCATTTT. Its protein product is CASSLKGGNQPQHF.

V is TRBV5-1 and J is TRBJ2-4, with 14 bases lining up with TRBD2. Germline assignment: CDR1 SGHRS and CDR2 YFSETQ. Trimming at V came to 4 bases and at J to 1 base, leaving 7 bases not matched to a gene. The CDR3 sequence is 18 residues long. CDR3 sequence: CASSERTSGGPAKNIQYF. The CDR3 region has the DNA TGCGCCAGCAGCGAGCGGACTAGCGGGGGGCCGGCCAAAAACATTCAGTACTTC.

The gene calls are TRBV21-1 and TRBJ2-3; the DNA was not compared with TRBD2, the D call given in the table. TRBV21-1 counts as a pseudogene. The CDR3 length is 19 residues. The CDR3 here is CASSKVPSGGAWGTDTQYF. The CDR3 DNA sequence: TGTGCCAGCAGCAAAGTCCCTAGCGGGGGGGCCTGGGGCACAGATACGCAGTATTTT.

The gene calls are TRBV12-5 and TRBJ2-3; 10 bases line up with TRBD2. Germline CDR1 and CDR2: LGHNT and FRNRAP. The CDR3 is 15 residues long. The junction had 9 bases not matched to a gene; V was cut back by 7 bases and J by 5 bases. The CDR3 here is CASAFSGGAGDTQYF. The CDR3, as DNA: TGTGCTAGTGCCTTCAGCGGGGGGGCAGGAGATACGCAGTATTTT.

V usage is TRBV7-2 and J usage is TRBJ2-5; D possibly corresponds to TRBD2 (6 bases). V was shortened by 7 bases and J by 5 bases, with 14 bases between the two germline ends. This CDR3 comprises 13 residues. The germline CDR1 and CDR2 sequences are SGHTA and FQGNSA. The CDR3 spells CASTRGGVETQYF. The CDR3 DNA is TGTGCCAGCACCCGTGGCGGGGTGGAGACCCAGTACTTC.

The sample holds a few counts of this clone. Other DNA variants within this sample encode the same CDR3. This sequence joins TRBV7-2 and TRBJ1-1, with 7 bases aligning to TRBD1. The J segment lost 4 bases and the V segment lost 5 bases, leaving 4 bases of the junction unmatched. CDR3 length: 13 amino acids. CDR1 and CDR2 from the germline V gene are SGHTA and FQGNSA. In DNA form, the CDR3 reads TGTGCCAGCAGCGCGCAGGGGGGCACTGAAGCTTTCTTT. Encoded protein: CASSAQGGTEAFF.

The rearrangement joins TRBV29-1 to TRBJ1-2, with no clear D. V gave up 3 bases and J gave up 0 bases, with 5 bases separating them. This CDR3 is 12 amino acids long. Germline values: CDR1 SQVTM, CDR2 ANQGSEA. Here the CDR3 reads CSVDETNYGYTF. CDR3 DNA: TGCAGCGTTGATGAGACTAACTATGGCTACACCTTC. The full variable domain, with the rest looked up from reference TRBV29-1 and TRBJ1-2, is SAVISQKPSRDICQRGTSLTIQCQVDSQVTMMFWYRQQPGQSLTLIATANQGSEATYESGFVIDKFPISRPNLTFSTLTVSNMSPEDSSIYLCSVDETNYGYTFGSGTRLTVV.

This clone came up many times. This chain connects TRBV2 to TRBJ2-7; the D is unclear. The CDR3 spans 11 residues. Per germline, CDR1 SNHLY and CDR2 FYNNEI. The V and J ends lost 6 bases and 4 bases respectively, with 7 bases between them. DNA for the CDR3: TGTGCCAGCAGGGCTAGGTACGAGCAGTACTTC. Translation: CASRARYEQYF. The full variable domain, in which reference TRBV2 and TRBJ2-7 provide the parts outside the CDR3, is EPEVTQTPSHQVTQMGQEVILRCVPISNHLYFYWYRQILGQKVEFLVSFYNNEISEKSEIFDDQFSVERPDGSNFTLKIRSTKLEDSAMYFCASRARYEQYFGPGTRLTVT.